This T cell receptor (beta chain) was found in a study of long-term antiretroviral therapy in people with HIV. V lost 6 bases, J lost 0 bases, and 10 bases stayed unmatched. Germline V gene data show CDR1 as SGHRS and CDR2 as YFSETQ. This CDR3 comprises 17 residues. Survey level was the resolution at which the v3.0 immunoSEQ assay ran. Sequencing used immunoSEQ multiplex PCR; TCRdb keeps in-frame clones, though not all of them. Of about 39,000 clones listed, around nine tenths are singletons. This rearrangement joins TRBV5-1 to TRBJ2-7; 12 nucleotides match TRBD2. The sequence was obtained from a woman younger than 35 with HIV. The sequenced sample was unsorted PBMCs, obtained just before starting antiretroviral therapy. The CDR3 sequence: CASTPLAGGMSSYEQYF. CDR3 sequence (DNA): TGCGCCAGCACCCCACTAGCGGGAGGCATGAGCTCCTACGAGCAGTACTTC.